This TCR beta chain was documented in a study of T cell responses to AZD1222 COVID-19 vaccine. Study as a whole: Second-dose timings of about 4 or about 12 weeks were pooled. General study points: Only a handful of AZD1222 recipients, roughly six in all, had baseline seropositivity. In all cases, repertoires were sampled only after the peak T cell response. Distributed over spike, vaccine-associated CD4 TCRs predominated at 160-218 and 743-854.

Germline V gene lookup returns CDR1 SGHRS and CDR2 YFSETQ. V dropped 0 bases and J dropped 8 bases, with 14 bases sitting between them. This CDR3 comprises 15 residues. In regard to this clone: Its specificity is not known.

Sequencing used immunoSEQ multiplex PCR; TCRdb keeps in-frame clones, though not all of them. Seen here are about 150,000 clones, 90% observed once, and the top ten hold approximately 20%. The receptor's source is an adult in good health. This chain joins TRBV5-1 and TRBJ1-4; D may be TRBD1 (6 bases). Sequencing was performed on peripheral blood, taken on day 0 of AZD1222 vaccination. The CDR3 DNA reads TGCGCCAGCAGCTTGGATCCTTTGCAGGGGGAAAAACTGTTTTTT. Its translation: CASSLDPLQGEKLFF.